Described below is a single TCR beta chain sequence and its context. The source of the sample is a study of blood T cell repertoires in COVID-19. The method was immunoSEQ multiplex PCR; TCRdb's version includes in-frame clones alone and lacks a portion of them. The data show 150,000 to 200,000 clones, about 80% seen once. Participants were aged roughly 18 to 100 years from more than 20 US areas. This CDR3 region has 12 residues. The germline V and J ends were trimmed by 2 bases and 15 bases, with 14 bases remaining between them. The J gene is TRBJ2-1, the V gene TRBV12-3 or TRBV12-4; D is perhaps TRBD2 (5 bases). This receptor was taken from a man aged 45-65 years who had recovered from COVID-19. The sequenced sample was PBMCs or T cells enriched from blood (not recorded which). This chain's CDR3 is CASSLLAGVGFF. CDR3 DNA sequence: TGTGCCAGCAGTTTACTTGCCGGGGTAGGGTTCTTC.